Shown below are 8 T cell receptor beta chains from a single sample sequenced in a study of PD-1 blockade in classical Hodgkin lymphoma. Sequencing was performed with immunoSEQ multiplex PCR; in TCRdb, only in-frame clones are kept and a portion is missing. The top ten hold 5.5% to 8.5% of the sample, which has approximately 100,000 clones, 85% to 90% seen once. Each patient experienced a relapse that followed autologous stem cell transplantation, and brentuximab vedotin exposure varied. This material consisted of peripheral blood mononuclear cells (PBMCs), taken before the second cycle of nivolumab. These receptors all come from a human donor with classical Hodgkin lymphoma.

This clone was seen a single time. The chain couples TRBV7-2 to TRBJ2-1; 8 positions match TRBD1. There are 18 residues in the CDR3. Germline V gene sequence: CDR1 SGHTA, CDR2 FQGNSA. V was clipped by 2 bases and J by 1 base; unmatched bases: 10. This chain's CDR3 is CASSLLRDRIFSYNEQFF. The CDR3, as DNA: TGTGCCAGCAGCTTACTACGGGACAGGATTTTTTCCTACAATGAGCAGTTCTTC.

The CDR3 protein is CASSILGNYGYTF. In DNA form, the CDR3 reads TGTGCCAGTAGTATTTTGGGGAACTATGGCTACACCTTC. The chain combines TRBV19 with TRBJ1-2; D gene uncertain. The germline V gene has CDR1 LNHDA and CDR2 SQIVND (reference sequence). This CDR3 is 13 amino acids long. V gave up 3 bases and J gave up 2 bases, with 7 bases separating them. Looking up the rest from reference TRBV19 and TRBJ1-2 gives the full variable domain: DGGITQSPKYLFRKEGQNVTLSCEQNLNHDAMYWYRQDPGQGLRLIYYSQIVNDFQKGDIAEGYSVSREKKESFPLTVTSAQKNPTAFYLCASSILGNYGYTFGSGTRLTVV.

This chain links TRBV7-6 with TRBJ2-5; 8 bases line up with TRBD2. The CDR3 is 15 amino acids. Germline CDR1 SGHVS, CDR2 FNYEAQ. With V trimmed by 3 bases and J by 4 bases, 7 bases remained unmatched. CDR3 in DNA: TGTGCCAGCAGCTTCCTAGCGGGCTTTCGAGAGACCCAGTACTTC. Translating it yields CASSFLAGFRETQYF. The complete variable domain, with remaining parts taken from reference TRBV7-6 and TRBJ2-5, reads GAGVSQSPRYKVTKRGQDVALRCDPISGHVSLYWYRQALGQGPEFLTYFNYEAQQDKSGLPNDRFSAERPEGSISTLTIQRTEQRDSAMYRCASSFLAGFRETQYFGPGTRLLVL.

The chain joins TRBV5-4 to TRBJ2-5, with 7 bases aligning to TRBD2. The CDR3 loop spans 15 amino acids. The ends lost 4 bases at V and 5 bases at J; junction bases unmatched: 11. Per germline, CDR1 SGHNT and CDR2 YYREEE (reference sequence). CDR3 amino acids: CASSEGWGGGETQYF. DNA of the CDR3: TGTGCCAGCAGCGAAGGATGGGGGGGTGGGGAGACCCAGTACTTC.

The rearrangement links TRBV7-7 to TRBJ2-7; 7 bases fit TRBD2. CDR1 SSHAT and CDR2 FNYEAQ come from the germline V gene (reference sequence). The V gene end was trimmed by 5 bases and the J gene end by 2 bases; junction bases not matched to a gene: 3. The CDR3 is made up of 13 amino acids. Here the CDR3 reads CASSRGLTYEQYF. The CDR3 region has the DNA TGTGCCAGCAGCCGGGGACTAACCTACGAGCAGTACTTC.

The chain couples TRBV11-2 to TRBJ1-4; 8 bases agree with TRBD1. Germline lookup yields CDR1 SGHAT and CDR2 FQNNGV. The CDR3 is made up of 17 amino acids. V was pared by 5 bases and J by 7 bases, with 15 bases of the junction left unmatched. In nucleotides, the CDR3 is TGTGCCAGCAGCGCAGGGGGCGCCAGGGGAAGAGGTGAAAAACTGTTTTTT. The encoded protein is CASSAGGARGRGEKLFF.

V and J are TRBV10-3 and TRBJ1-6; D might be TRBD1 (5 bases). CDR3 length: 16 residues. Germline V gives CDR1 ENHRY, CDR2 SYGVKD. Trimming pared 0 bases from V and 8 bases from J, leaving 14 bases between. The CDR3 region has the DNA TGTGCCATCAGTGAGTCTTGGCAGGGATCGGATTCACCCCTCCACTTT. Translated, it gives CAISESWQGSDSPLHF.

The V gene is TRBV7-2, the J gene TRBJ2-7; 12 bases are shared with TRBD2. V was pared by 3 bases and J by 5 bases, with 2 bases of the junction left unmatched. This CDR3 is built from 14 residues. Germline CDR1 and CDR2: SGHTA and FQGNSA. The CDR3 coding sequence is TGTGCCAGCAGCTTGGGACTAGCGGGCCACGAGCAGTACTTC. This encodes CASSLGLAGHEQYF.